This T cell receptor (beta chain) was captured by sequencing in a study of blood T cell repertoires in COVID-19. Study-level background: T cells, B-cell-depleted T cells, or PBMCs supplied cDNA or gDNA.

V was pared by 5 bases and J by 4 bases, with 4 bases of the junction left unmatched. CDR3 length: 15 residues. Germline V gene data show CDR1 as SEHNR and CDR2 as FQNEAQ (reference sequence). In the original workflow: Estimated nucleated cell counts came from reference gene primer amplification. TCRdb's table, derived via immunoSEQ multiplex PCR, lists solely in-frame clones and lacks some. D and trimming come from the DNA, and the V and J calls and clone size come from that table. Of about 250,000 clones listed, approximately 90% are singletons. Cohorts were determined from participant-reported clinical history. Before being deemed recovered, Cohort 3 donors had two negative PCRs, clearance, or symptom resolution.

The receptor was isolated from a middle-aged man who had recovered from COVID-19. The chain combines TRBV7-9 with TRBJ2-1, with TRBD2 matching over 11 bases. Sequencing was done on a sample of PBMCs or T cells enriched from blood (not recorded which). Here the CDR3 reads CASSPLAGAYNEQFF. The CDR3, as DNA: TGTGCCAGCAGCCCACTAGCGGGAGCTTACAATGAGCAGTTCTTC.